This TCR beta chain was found in a study of cytomegalovirus exposure and HLA in healthy donors (dated 2017 in TCRdb). Turning to the overall study: An earlier analysis of some 550 of the donors reported 250 to 350 Gb of sequence data and 117 million unique TCR beta sequences from about 179 million T cells. All discovery cohort repertoires had been generated on a single sequencing platform. Among around 400 genotyped donors of the cohort, an average of approximately 220,000 unique TCR beta nucleotide sequences was sequenced per donor, of which about 18% were non-productive. The study aimed to test whether signatures of past pathogen exposure could be identified by cataloging public T cell receptors. Because of strong linkage in the cohort, roughly five DR-DQ haplotypes were treated as single units for association and clustering. To predict cytomegalovirus infection status, the study combined high-throughput TCR immunosequencing, statistical association of individual TCRs with disease status, and machine learning. The genetic ancestry cluster associated with self-reported Caucasian donors included approximately 85% of the 398 genotyped donors. The later analysis used no new phenotypic data to find candidate immune exposures, relying instead on TCR beta sequences and their occurrence across donors. Around 300 gigabases of sequencing data and approximately 85 million unique TCR sequences were included in an early release covering 550 to 650 HLA-typed donors. The study profiled the T cell repertoires of under 700 subjects by immunosequencing and related them to cytomegalovirus serostatus. A separate validation cohort of 100 to 150 different subjects was used in addition to the approximately 610-subject first cohort. A later genetic analysis used genome-wide SNP genotypes for 398 of the 666 donors, treating that subset as a discovery cohort. HLA typing included class I and class II loci at four-digit resolution. Donor age, sex, ethnicity and CMV serostatus were collected together with the repertoire data. The number of typed donors differed by locus: about 629-630 for A, B, C, DRB1 and DQB1; approximately 540 for DQA1; approximately 600 for DPA1; and 450 to 480 for DPB1. To study patterns of TCR occurrence, a later analysis re-analyzed previously published TCR beta repertoires from 666 donors and added high-resolution HLA genotyping. An earlier analysis of roughly 600 of the donors used high-throughput TCR beta sequencing to judge whether each TCR beta V gene segment behaved as functional or pseudogenic.

Overall study outcomes, separate from this receptor: Roughly uniform sequencing depth across donors was assumed in presence/absence analyses, although this assumption may not hold. Strong co-occurrence of HLA alleles, especially DR and DQ, made assigning TCR associations to individual alleles difficult. A later analysis found that HLA-associated TCR beta chains were more clonally expanded and had lower generation probabilities than equally common non-associated chains. In a later analysis, most CMV-associated TCR beta chains were found to appear HLA-restricted, with HLA associations seemingly driven largely by CMV exposure. The only immune exposure information available for the cohort was CMV serostatus. An earlier analysis of several hundred of the donors showed that most TCR beta V segments appeared in productive rearrangements either about 87% or about 30% of the time, which broadly matched IMGT annotations. The earlier analysis of approximately 540 of the donors excluded fewer than 20 rarely observed V segments, including chromosome 9 orphons, because counts were too low. Compared with the roughly 720-donor mean, donors in an Asian-associated ancestry cluster had fewer N-insertions in productive TCRs, according to a later genetic analysis. Because HLA typing was unavailable for some donors at each locus, only the typed subset was used in association tests. According to a later analysis, TCR association rates differed among HLA loci, with DRB1 alleles showing the most associated TCRs and HLA-C alleles showing the fewest. Some IMGT-functional V segments, including TRBV6-2 and TRBV6-3, could not be told apart with the 87-base-pair reads, so those segments were excluded. It was suggested by the authors that the approach could potentially be generalized to other disease states and immunological phenotypes. Linkage disequilibrium might explain the correlated functional status among segregating V segments, but an unknown experimental factor could not be excluded. Three of the identified cytomegalovirus-associated TCR beta chains were confirmed in vitro to be specific for cytomegalovirus antigens. The classifier was reported to diagnose cytomegalovirus status with high specificity and sensitivity in both the original cohort and the validation cohort. Only TCR beta chains were sequenced in this cohort, and the absence of alpha or paired-chain data limited detectable features. A cluster of highly shared sequence variants was judged likely to be a technical artifact of the sequencing pipeline. V-gene and J-gene trimming of TCR beta chains was associated with a missense DCLRE1C variant in a later genetic analysis, and the association was replicated in an independent cohort. A further reported finding was that TCR beta sequences accurately predicted the HLA-A and HLA-B alleles for most subjects in the first cohort. While some public TCRs were present in many individuals, most TCR sequences turned up only very rarely across donors. At a false discovery rate of 0.05, a later analysis linked around 15,000 TCR beta sequences to specific HLA alleles. A total of 150 or so TCR beta chains were listed by the study as associated with cytomegalovirus. In a later analysis, several top co-occurrence clusters were reported to appear linked to parvovirus B19, influenza, CMV and Epstein-Barr virus.

The cohort was made up of 666 healthy bone marrow donors. Cohort members were all nominally healthy when sampled, although unrecorded immune exposures were likely present. The donor tested CMV seropositive and was one of the 289 seropositive cohort members. A peripheral blood sample was collected from each donor, and TCR beta sequencing was performed on peripheral blood mononuclear cells. The Qiagen DNeasy Blood Extraction Kit was used to extract genomic DNA from the blood cell samples. Library construction relied on the immunoSEQ multiplex PCR assay. A mixture of 60 forward primers for TCR Vbeta segments and 13 reverse primers for TCR Jbeta segments was used in the multiplex PCR. Amplification of the CDR3 region of rearranged TCR beta genes was performed with a multiplex PCR assay on genomic DNA. The amplified TCR beta libraries were sequenced on the Illumina HiSeq System as 87-base-pair reads. The authors' analysis ran thus. In a later analysis, 77 million or so unique TCR beta chains were counted across the roughly 670 repertoires, and about 9.9 million of these chains were shared by at least two donors. Raw reads were error-corrected and collapsed into unique sequences with a nearest-neighbor algorithm that merged closely related sequences to remove PCR and sequencing errors. CDR3 sequences were aligned to IMGT reference sequences to assign V, D and J gene segments. Each retained sequence needed at least a six-nucleotide match to both a V gene segment and a J gene segment. A rearrangement counted as productive if the CDR3 had no stop codons and remained in frame with V and J, and every other rearrangement counted as non-productive. CDR3 was defined by IMGT convention, running from the second conserved V-encoded cysteine to the conserved J-encoded phenylalanine. Sequences without an unambiguous match to a single V gene segment were excluded from the earlier analysis of several hundred of the donors. An earlier analysis of fewer than 650 of the donors classified V segments as functional when productive rearrangements were above 56.7% and as segregating when the standard deviation between donors was above 5%. A statistical classification framework was built to diagnose cytomegalovirus status from the catalog of TCR beta chain sequences. In a later analysis, TCR nucleotide sequences were compared against IMGT/GENE-DB human TR gene sequences so that V and J genes could be assigned. The TCRdist pipeline was used in a later analysis to assign CDR3 sequences and most-parsimonious VDJ recombination scenarios. A later analysis defined each TCR beta chain by its CDR3 amino acid sequence plus V-gene family, and excluded reads lacking a unique V-gene family. As a way to deal with suspected cross-contamination and a sequencing artifact, a later analysis dropped 450 to 600 nucleotide sequences that were highly shared and had low generation probability. A later analysis calculated a clonal expansion index for each public chain from normalized within-repertoire ranks of inferred template counts. A later analysis computed generation probabilities with a VDJ recombination model fitted to out-of-frame rearrangements, and checked the results against IGoR. In a later analysis, TCR-TCR, TCR-HLA and TCR-CMV co-occurrence was scored with hypergeometric tests, and a repertoire-size bias correction was applied to TCR pairs. A later analysis estimated false discovery rates by permuting HLA or CMV assignments 20 times. A later analysis grouped co-occurring TCRs with DBSCAN, adding TCRdist sequence similarity when clustering within HLA-allele-positive subsets. Co-occurrence clustering excluded repertoires with fewer than 30,000 or more than 120,000 public chains, plus five with anomalous nucleotide sharing. TCRdb mirrors the immuneACCESS table, restricted to in-frame sequences. Some clones are absent from its copies; in checked studies, under half trace to an unresolved V gene, and the reason for the others is unknown. D and trimming were read from the DNA, whereas the V and J calls and clone size are those reported in that table. This sample lists over 150,000 clones; 75% to 85% were detected once. 9.5% to 12% of the sample lies in the top ten.

Regarding this clone: This clone's antigen is unknown. Per-nucleotide qualities are absent, and no much larger clonotype sits a single base away.

From the germline V gene (reference sequence), CDR1 is SGHNT and CDR2 is YYREEE. V is trimmed back by 5 bases and J by 3 bases, and the junction contains 8 bases that no gene match accounts for. The CDR3 numbers 16 residues from cysteine through phenylalanine. CDR3 DNA is the only sequence kept; it has 48 bases, read in frame from the first base. Sequenced input: PBMCs. The chain links TRBV5-4 with TRBJ2-2, with TRBD2 matching 9 junction bases. This TCR was recovered from a man between 45 and 60 years old in good health and CMV-seropositive. Here is the DNA: TGTGCCAGCAGGGCGGGAGGGCCCTCGGACACCGGGGAGCTGTTTTTT. This encodes CASRAGGPSDTGELFF.